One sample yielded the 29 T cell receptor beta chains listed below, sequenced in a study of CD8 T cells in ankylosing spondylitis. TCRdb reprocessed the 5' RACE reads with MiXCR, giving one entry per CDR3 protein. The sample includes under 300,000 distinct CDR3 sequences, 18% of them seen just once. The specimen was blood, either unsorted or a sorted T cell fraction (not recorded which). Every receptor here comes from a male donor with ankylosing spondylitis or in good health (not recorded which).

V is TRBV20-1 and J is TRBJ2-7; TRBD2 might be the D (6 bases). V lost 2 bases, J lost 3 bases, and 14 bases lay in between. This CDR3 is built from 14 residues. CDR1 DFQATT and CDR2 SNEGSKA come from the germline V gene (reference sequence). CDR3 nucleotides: TGCAGTGCTAGATCGGGGGACCCTAACTACGAGCAGTACTTC. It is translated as CSARSGDPNYEQYF.

CDR3 nucleotides: TGTGCCAGCAGCGGGACCGCGGAGGAGCAGTACTTC. Translation gives CASSGTAEEQYF. The rearrangement links TRBV5-6 to TRBJ2-7; D might be TRBD1 or TRBD2, each matching 5 bases. Germline V gene data show CDR1 as SGHDT and CDR2 as YYEEEE. This CDR3 is built from 12 residues. Between the trimmed V and J ends, which lost 4 bases and 7 bases, there was a span of 12 bases.

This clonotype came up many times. The CDR3 reads CASSYSIAGVADTQYF. The CDR3 nucleotides are TGTGCCAGCAGTTACTCCATCGCGGGAGTGGCAGATACGCAGTATTTT. V is TRBV6-5 and J is TRBJ2-3; 7 bases line up with TRBD2. The CDR3 extends over 16 amino acids. Losses at the gene ends were 0 bases for V and 4 bases for J; bases not matched to a gene: 7. CDR1 and CDR2 from the germline V gene are MNHEY and SVGAGI.

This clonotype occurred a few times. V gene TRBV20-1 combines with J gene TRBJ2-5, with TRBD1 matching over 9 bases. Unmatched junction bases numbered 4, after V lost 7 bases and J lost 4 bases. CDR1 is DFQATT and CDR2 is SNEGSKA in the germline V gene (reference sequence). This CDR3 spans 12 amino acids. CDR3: CSGTGQGETQYF. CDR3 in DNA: TGCAGTGGTACGGGACAGGGAGAGACCCAGTACTTC.

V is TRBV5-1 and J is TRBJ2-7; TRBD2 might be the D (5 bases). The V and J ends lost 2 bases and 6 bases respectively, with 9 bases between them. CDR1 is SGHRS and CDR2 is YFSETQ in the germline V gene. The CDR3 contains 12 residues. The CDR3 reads CASSFEGSEQYF. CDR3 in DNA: TGCGCCAGCAGCTTCGAAGGGAGCGAGCAGTACTTC.

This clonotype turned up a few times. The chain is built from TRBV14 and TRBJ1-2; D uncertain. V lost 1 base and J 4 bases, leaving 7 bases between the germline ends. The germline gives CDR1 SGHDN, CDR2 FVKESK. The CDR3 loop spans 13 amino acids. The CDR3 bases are TGTGCCAGCAGCCAAGTCCCGTTCTATGGCTACACCTTC. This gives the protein CASSQVPFYGYTF.

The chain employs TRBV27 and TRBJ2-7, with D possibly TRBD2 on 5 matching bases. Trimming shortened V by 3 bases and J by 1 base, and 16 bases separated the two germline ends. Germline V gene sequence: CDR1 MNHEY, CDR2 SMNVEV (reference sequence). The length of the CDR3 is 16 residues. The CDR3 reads CASSFSRMDFSYEQYF. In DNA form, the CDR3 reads TGTGCCAGCAGTTTTTCCCGCATGGACTTTTCCTACGAGCAGTACTTC.

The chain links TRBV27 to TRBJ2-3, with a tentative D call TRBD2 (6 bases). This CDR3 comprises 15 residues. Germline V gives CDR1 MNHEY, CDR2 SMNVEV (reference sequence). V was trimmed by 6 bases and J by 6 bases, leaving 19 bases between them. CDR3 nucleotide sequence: TGTGCCAGCAGACTGACTAGTTCCCAGGGTGATACGCAGTATTTT. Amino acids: CASRLTSSQGDTQYF.

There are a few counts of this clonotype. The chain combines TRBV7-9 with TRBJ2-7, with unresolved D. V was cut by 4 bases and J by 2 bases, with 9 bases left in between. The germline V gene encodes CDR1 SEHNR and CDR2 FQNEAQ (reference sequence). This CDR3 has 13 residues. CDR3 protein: CASSYDSTYEQYF. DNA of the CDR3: TGTGCCAGCAGCTATGACTCGACCTACGAGCAGTACTTC.

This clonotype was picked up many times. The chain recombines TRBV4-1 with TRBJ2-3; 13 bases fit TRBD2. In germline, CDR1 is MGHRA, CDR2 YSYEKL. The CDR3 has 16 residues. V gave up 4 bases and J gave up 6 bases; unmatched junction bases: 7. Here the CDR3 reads CASSLRTSGSLDTQYF. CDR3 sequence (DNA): TGCGCCAGCAGCCTGAGGACTAGCGGGAGTCTGGATACGCAGTATTTT.

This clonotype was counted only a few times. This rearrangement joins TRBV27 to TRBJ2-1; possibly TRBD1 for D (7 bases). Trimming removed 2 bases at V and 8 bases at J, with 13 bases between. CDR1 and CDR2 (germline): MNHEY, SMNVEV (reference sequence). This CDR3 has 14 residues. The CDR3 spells CASSLAGRGDEQFF. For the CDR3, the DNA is TGTGCCAGCAGTTTAGCCGGCAGGGGGGATGAGCAGTTCTTC.

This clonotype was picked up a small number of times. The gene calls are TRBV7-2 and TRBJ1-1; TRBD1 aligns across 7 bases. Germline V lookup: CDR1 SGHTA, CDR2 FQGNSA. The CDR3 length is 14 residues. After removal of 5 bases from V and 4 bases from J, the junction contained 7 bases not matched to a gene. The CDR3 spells CASSTSGTVTEAFF. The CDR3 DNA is TGTGCCAGCAGCACATCCGGGACAGTCACTGAAGCTTTCTTT.

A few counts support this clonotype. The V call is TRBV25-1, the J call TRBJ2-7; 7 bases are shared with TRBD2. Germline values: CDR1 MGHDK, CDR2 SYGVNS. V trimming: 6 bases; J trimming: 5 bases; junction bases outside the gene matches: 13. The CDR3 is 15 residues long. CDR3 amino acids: CASSGWGGLPDEQYF. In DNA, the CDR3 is TGTGCCAGCAGCGGGTGGGGGGGATTGCCCGACGAGCAGTACTTC.

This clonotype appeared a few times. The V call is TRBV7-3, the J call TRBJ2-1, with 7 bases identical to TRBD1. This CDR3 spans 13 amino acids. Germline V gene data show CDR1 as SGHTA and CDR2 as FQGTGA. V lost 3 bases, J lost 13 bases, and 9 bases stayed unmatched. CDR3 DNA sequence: TGTGCCAGCAGCTTGTACGACGGGACAGAACAGTTCTTC. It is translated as CASSLYDGTEQFF.

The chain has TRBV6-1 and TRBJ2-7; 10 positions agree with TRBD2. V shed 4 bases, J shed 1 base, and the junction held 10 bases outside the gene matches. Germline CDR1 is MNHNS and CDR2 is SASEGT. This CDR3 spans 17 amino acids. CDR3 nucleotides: TGTGCCAGCAGTGTACCGGGACTAGCGCTCAGTTCCTACGAGCAGTACTTC. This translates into CASSVPGLALSSYEQYF.

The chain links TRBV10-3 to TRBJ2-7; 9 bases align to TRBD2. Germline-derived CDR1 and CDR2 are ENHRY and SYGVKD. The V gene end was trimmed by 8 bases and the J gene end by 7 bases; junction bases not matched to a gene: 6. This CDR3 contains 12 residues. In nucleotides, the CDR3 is TGTGCCATCCGGACTAGCGTGGAGGAGCAGTACTTC. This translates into CAIRTSVEEQYF.

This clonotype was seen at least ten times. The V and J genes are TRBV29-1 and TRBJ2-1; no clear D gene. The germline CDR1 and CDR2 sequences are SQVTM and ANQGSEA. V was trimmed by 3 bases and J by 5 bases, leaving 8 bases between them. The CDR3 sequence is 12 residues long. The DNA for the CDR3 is TGCAGCGTTGAGAGGCTGGACAATGAGCAGTTCTTC. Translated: CSVERLDNEQFF.

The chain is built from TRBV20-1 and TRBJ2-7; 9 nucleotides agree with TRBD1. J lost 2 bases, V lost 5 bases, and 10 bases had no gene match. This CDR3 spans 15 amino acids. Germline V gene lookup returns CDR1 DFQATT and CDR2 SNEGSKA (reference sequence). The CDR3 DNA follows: TGCAGTGCTCTTCCCGGGACAGGGAGCACCTACGAGCAGTACTTC. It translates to CSALPGTGSTYEQYF.

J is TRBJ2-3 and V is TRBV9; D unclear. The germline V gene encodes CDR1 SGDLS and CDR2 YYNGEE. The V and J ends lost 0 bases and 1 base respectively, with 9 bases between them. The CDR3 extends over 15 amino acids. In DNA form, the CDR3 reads TGTGCCAGCAGCGTAGAGCCACTGGGCACAGATACGCAGTATTTT. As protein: CASSVEPLGTDTQYF. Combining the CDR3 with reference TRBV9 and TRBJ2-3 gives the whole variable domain DSGVTQTPKHLITATGQRVTLRCSPRSGDLSVYWYQQSLDQGLQFLIQYYNGEERAKGNILERFSAQQFPDLHSELNLSSLELGDSALYFCASSVEPLGTDTQYFGPGTRLTVL.

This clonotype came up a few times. CDR3 nucleotide sequence: TGTGCCAGTACTCTCACAGAGAACACTGAAGCTTTCTTT. As protein: CASTLTENTEAFF. The V and J genes are TRBV19 and TRBJ1-1, with D unresolved. This CDR3 comprises 13 residues. Germline V gives CDR1 LNHDA, CDR2 SQIVND (reference sequence). Trimming removed 7 bases at V and 1 base at J, with 10 bases between. The whole variable domain, filled in from reference TRBV19 and TRBJ1-1, reads DGGITQSPKYLFRKEGQNVTLSCEQNLNHDAMYWYRQDPGQGLRLIYYSQIVNDFQKGDIAEGYSVSREKKESFPLTVTSAQKNPTAFYLCASTLTENTEAFFGQGTRLTVV.

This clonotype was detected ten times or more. This chain's CDR3 is CASSTPGQETQYF. The CDR3 region has the DNA TGTGCCAGCAGTACTCCGGGCCAAGAGACCCAGTACTTC. The genes are TRBV6-5 and TRBJ2-5; D is unresolved. Trimming stripped 5 bases from V and 1 base from J, with 8 bases between. CDR1 and CDR2 (germline): MNHEY, SVGAGI. The CDR3 has 13 residues.

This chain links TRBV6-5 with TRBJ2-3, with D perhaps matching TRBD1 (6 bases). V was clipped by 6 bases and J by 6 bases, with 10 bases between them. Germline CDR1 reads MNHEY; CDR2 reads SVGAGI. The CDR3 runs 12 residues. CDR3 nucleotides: TGTGCCAGCAGCCAACAGGGCGATACGCAGTATTTT. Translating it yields CASSQQGDTQYF.

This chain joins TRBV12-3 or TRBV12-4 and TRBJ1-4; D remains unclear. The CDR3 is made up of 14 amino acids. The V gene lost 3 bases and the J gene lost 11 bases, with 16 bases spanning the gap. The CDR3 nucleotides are TGTGCCAGCAGTTTGTTCCGAGAGCCTTGGAAACTGTTTTTT. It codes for CASSLFREPWKLFF.

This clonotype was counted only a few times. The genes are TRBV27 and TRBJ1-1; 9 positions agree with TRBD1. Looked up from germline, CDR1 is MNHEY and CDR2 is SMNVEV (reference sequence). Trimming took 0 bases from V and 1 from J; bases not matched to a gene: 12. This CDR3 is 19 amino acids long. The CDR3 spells CASSLSRPTGTGKNTEAFF. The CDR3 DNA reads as TGTGCCAGCAGTTTATCCCGCCCCACCGGGACAGGGAAGAACACTGAAGCTTTCTTT.

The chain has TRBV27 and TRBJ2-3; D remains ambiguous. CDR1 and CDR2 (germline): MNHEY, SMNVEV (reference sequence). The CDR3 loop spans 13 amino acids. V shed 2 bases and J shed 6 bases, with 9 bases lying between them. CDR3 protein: CASSLRPGDTQYF. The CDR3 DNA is TGTGCCAGCAGTTTACGTCCGGGCGATACGCAGTATTTT.

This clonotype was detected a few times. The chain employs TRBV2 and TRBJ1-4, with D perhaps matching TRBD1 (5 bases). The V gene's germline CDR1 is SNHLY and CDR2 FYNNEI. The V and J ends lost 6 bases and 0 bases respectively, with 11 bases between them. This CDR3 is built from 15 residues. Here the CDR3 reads CASRPDSATNEKLFF. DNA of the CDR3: TGTGCCAGCAGACCCGACAGTGCAACTAATGAAAAACTGTTTTTT.

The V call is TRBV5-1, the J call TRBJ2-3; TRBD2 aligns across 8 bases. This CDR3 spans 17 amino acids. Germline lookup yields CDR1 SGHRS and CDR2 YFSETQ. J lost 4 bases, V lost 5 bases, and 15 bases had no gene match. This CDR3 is CASRRLTSGGPADTQYF. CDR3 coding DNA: TGCGCCAGCAGGAGGTTAACTAGCGGAGGGCCCGCAGATACGCAGTATTTT.

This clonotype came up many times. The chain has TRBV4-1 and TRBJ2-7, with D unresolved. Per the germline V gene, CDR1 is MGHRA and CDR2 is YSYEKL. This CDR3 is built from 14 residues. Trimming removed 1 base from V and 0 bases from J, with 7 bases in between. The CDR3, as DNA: TGCGCCAGCAGCCAAGTGCCCAGCTCCTACGAGCAGTACTTC. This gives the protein CASSQVPSSYEQYF.

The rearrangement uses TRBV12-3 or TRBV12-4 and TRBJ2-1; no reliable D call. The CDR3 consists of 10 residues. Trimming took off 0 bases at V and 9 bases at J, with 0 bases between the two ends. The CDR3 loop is CASSLAEQFF. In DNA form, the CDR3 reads TGTGCCAGCAGTTTAGCTGAGCAGTTCTTC.